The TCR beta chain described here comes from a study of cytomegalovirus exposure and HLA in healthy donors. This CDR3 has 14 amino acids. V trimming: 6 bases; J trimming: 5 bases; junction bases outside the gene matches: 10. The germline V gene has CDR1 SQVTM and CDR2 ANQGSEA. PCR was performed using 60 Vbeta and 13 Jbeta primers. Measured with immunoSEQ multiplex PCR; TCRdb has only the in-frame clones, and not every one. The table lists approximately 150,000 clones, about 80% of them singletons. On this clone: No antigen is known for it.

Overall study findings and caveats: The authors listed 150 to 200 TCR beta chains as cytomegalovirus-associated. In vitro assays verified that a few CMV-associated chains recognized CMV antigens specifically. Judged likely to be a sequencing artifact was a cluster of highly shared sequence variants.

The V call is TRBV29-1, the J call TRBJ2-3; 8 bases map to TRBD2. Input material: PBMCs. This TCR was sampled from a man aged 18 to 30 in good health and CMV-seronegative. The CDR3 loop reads CSVGTSSGQDTQYF. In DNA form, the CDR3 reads TGCAGCGTGGGAACCTCTAGCGGGCAAGATACGCAGTATTTT.